This is a list of T cell receptor beta chains from one sample in a study of blood T cells in healthy people across ages. Using its own MiXCR run on the 5' RACE reads, TCRdb lists one record per CDR3 protein. The data show 800,000 or so distinct CDR3 sequences, with 20% to 30% seen just once and more than 3% held by the top ten. The same sample was also studied in work on T cells of mothers and their children.

The sequenced material came from blood. Source of these receptors: a boy aged 5-17 years in good health. CDR3s include the opening cysteine and the closing phenylalanine or tryptophan. A D gene is named only where the DNA matches it firmly.

D | V | CDR3
TRBD1 | TRBV12-3/TRBV12-4 | CASSSTGQILVTYEQYF
. | TRBV14 | CASSQVTEALQETQYF
TRBD2 | TRBV12-3/TRBV12-4 | CASSFVLADYNEQFF
TRBD2 | TRBV9 | CASSVGLAGSQEAQYF
. | TRBV6-5 | CASSRGAQGEKLFF
TRBD1 | TRBV12-3/TRBV12-4 | CASSRTGTTFGYTF
. | TRBV28 | CASSFRLTGYNEQFF
. | TRBV7-7 | CASSLDITGKETQYF
TRBD2 | TRBV6-1 | CASSRLAGGHNEQFF
TRBD1 | TRBV20-1 | CSASQGAPDEQYF
. | TRBV29-1 | CSARTVDYGYTF
. | TRBV28 | CASSSILIAGKNNEQFF
TRBD1 | TRBV6-2/TRBV6-3 | CASSPLPGQGERTEAFF
TRBD2 | TRBV5-1 | CASSPPGLAGETQYF
. | TRBV5-1 | CASSLDAFTYEQYF
. | TRBV7-2 | CASSLKGKNTEAFF
. | TRBV7-9 | CASSPLVTEAFF
TRBD1 | TRBV7-9 | CASSLGQGANNEQFF
. | TRBV5-1 | CTSSLALSNNFYEQYF
TRBD2 | TRBV11-2 | CASSNQLAGGSNEQFF
. | TRBV28 | CASSPWLAEGGETQYF
. | TRBV20-1 | CSARDRRGNEKLFF
. | TRBV3-1 | CASSPPWRKNEQFF
TRBD2 | TRBV20-1 | CSARDGSGSQETQYF
TRBD2 | TRBV4-3 | CASSQDRGTKAGGEKTQYF
TRBD1 | TRBV4-3 | CASSQLTQGAGANVLTF
. | TRBV5-4 | CASSPPGGGALFF
TRBD1 | TRBV9 | CASSGDRGQGFPGANVLTF
. | TRBV6-5 | CASSLPSLQKSTGSQETQYF
TRBD1 | TRBV7-9 | CASSSIGQGAAETQYF
. | TRBV4-3 | CASSQDVGTPGGELFF
. | TRBV3-1 | CASSQDLARGDYPTGELFF
. | TRBV28 | CASQYRGGLQETQYF
. | TRBV18 | CASSPPGGYNEQFF
. | TRBV28 | CASSRDIDDIQYF
. | TRBV7-6 | CASSLASDSAYEQYF
TRBD1 | TRBV28 | CASSSQDRASNQPQHF
. | TRBV30 | CAWSVRLTGNGYTF
. | TRBV28 | CASSSPLGGRQFF
TRBD2 | TRBV20-1 | CSARDALAGGTGELFF
. | TRBV12-3/TRBV12-4 | CASSSLPGTQYF
TRBD1 | TRBV29-1 | CSVGQGPFMNTEAFF